This TCR beta chain came from a study of blood T cell repertoires in COVID-19. In its sample, this clone was seen once. Germline trimming cut 5 bases from V and 3 bases from J; bases unmatched to any gene: 4. The CDR3 is 16 amino acids. CDR1 is SGHTA, CDR2 FQGTGA, per germline. TCRdb's copy holds only in-frame clones and misses some; the assay was immunoSEQ multiplex PCR. This sample has fewer than 350,000 clones, with around 90% found just once. The chain employs TRBV7-3 and TRBJ2-2, with 12 positions matching TRBD2. The TCR comes from a woman younger than 45 with COVID-19, enrolled during active disease. Sequencing used peripheral blood. This CDR3 is CASSPRLAGDTGELFF. The CDR3 nucleotides are TGTGCCAGCAGCCCGAGACTAGCGGGAGACACCGGGGAGCTGTTTTTT.